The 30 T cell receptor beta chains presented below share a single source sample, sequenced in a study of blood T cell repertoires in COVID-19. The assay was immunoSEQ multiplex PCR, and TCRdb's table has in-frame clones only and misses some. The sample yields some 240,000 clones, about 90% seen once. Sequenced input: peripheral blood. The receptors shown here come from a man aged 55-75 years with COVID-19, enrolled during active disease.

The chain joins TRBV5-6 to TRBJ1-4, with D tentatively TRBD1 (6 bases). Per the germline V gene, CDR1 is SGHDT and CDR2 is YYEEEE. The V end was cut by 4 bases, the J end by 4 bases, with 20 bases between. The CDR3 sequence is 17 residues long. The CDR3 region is CASSQGQRRRLNEKLFF. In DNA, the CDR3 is TGTGCCAGCAGCCAAGGACAGCGCCGTCGCCTTAATGAAAAACTGTTTTTT.

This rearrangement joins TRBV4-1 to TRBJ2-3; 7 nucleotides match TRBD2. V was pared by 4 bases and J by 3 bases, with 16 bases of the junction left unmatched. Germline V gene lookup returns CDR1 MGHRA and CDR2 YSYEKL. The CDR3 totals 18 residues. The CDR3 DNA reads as TGCGCCAGCAGCCGAGAACTGGGACTAAGGGGAAGTACAGATACGCAGTATTTT. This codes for CASSRELGLRGSTDTQYF.

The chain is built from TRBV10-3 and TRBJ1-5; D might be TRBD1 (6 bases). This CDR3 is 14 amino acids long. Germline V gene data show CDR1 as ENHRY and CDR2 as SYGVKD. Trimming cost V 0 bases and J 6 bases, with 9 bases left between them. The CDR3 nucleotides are TGTGCCATCAGTGAGTCGTCAGGGGCTCAGCCCCAGCATTTT. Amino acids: CAISESSGAQPQHF.

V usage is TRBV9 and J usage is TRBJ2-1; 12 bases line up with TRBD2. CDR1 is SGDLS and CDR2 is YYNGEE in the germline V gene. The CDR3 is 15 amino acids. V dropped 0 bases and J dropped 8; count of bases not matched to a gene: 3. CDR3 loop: CASSVELAGGDEQFF. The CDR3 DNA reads TGTGCCAGCAGCGTAGAACTAGCGGGGGGCGATGAGCAGTTCTTC.

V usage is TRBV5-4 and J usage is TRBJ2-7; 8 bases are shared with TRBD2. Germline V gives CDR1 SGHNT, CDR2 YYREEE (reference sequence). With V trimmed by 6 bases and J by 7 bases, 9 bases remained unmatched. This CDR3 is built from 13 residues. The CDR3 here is CASKRGTFYEQYF. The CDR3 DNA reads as TGTGCCAGCAAGCGGGGGACTTTTTATGAGCAGTACTTC.

The CDR3 sequence: CASRSTGEGNTIYF. The CDR3 nucleotides read TGTGCCAGCAGATCCACAGGGGAAGGAAACACCATATATTTT. The chain recombines TRBV28 with TRBJ1-3, with 7 bases lining up with TRBD1. Germline CDR1 MDHEN, CDR2 SYDVKM. The V gene end was trimmed by 6 bases and the J gene end by 4 bases; junction bases not matched to a gene: 6. CDR3 length equals 14 residues.

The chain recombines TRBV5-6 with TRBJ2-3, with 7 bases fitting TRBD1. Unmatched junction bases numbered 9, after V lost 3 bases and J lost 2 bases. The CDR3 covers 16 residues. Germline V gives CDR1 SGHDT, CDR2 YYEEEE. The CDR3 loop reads CASSSGQATNTDTQYF. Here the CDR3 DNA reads TGTGCCAGCAGCTCCGGACAGGCAACTAACACAGATACGCAGTATTTT.

The CDR3 nucleotides read TGTGCCAGCAGCTTTCATAGCGTGCCCGGGGAGCTGTTTTTT. Translating it yields CASSFHSVPGELFF. V gene TRBV3-1 (or the pseudogene TRBV3-2) combines with J gene TRBJ2-2, with D maybe TRBD2 (5 bases). The germline V gene has CDR1 LGHDT and CDR2 YNNKEL (reference sequence). The CDR3 is 14 residues long. Trimming took 5 bases from V and 6 from J, leaving 13 bases between them.

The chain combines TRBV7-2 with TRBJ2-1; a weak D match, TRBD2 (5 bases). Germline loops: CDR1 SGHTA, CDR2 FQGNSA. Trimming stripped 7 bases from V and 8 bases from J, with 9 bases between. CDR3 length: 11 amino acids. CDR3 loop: CASTQRDEQFF. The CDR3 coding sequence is TGTGCCAGCACCCAGAGGGATGAGCAGTTCTTC.

In nucleotides, the CDR3 is TGTGCCAGCTCTTCCGCAGGGGGCAATGGACAGTTCTTC. Translation: CASSSAGGNGQFF. J is TRBJ2-1 and V is TRBV12-3 or TRBV12-4; 8 positions agree with TRBD1. V was pared by 8 bases and J by 13 bases, with 13 bases of the junction left unmatched. CDR3 length: 13 residues.

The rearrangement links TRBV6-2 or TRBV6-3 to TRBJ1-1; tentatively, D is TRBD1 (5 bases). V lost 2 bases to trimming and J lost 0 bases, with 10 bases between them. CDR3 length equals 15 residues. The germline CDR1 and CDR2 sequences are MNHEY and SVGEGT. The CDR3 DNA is TGTGCCAGCAGTTACCCGACAGTTATGAACACTGAAGCTTTCTTT. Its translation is CASSYPTVMNTEAFF.

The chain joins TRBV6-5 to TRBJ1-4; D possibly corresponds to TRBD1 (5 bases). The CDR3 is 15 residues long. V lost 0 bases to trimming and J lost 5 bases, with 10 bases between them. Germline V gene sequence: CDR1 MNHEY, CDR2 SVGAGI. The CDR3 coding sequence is TGTGCCAGCAGTTACTCACAGAAGGGGAATGAAAAACTGTTTTTT. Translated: CASSYSQKGNEKLFF.

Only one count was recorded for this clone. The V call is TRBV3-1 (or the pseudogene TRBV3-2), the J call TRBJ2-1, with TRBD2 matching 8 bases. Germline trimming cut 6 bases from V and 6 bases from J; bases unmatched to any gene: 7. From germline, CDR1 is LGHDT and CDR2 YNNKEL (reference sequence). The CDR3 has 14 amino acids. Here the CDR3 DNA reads TGTGCCAGCAGGAGCGGGGGTTCCCTCAATGAGCAGTTCTTC. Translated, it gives CASRSGGSLNEQFF.

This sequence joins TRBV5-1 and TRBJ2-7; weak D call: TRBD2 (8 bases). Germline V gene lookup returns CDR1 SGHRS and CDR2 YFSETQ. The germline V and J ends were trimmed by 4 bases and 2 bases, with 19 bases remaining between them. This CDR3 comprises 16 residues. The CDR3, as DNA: TGCGCCAGCAGCCCGGCGGGAGGACAGGCAGCCTACGAGCAGTACTTC. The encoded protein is CASSPAGGQAAYEQYF.

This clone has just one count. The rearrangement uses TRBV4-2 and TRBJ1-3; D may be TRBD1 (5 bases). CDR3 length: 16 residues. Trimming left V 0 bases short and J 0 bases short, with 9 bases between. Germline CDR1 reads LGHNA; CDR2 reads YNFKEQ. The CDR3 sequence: CASSQEGAASGNTIYF. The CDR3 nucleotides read TGTGCCAGCAGCCAAGAAGGGGCAGCCTCTGGAAACACCATATATTTT.

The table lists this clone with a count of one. CDR3 loop: CASSKRAISYEQYF. CDR3 in DNA: TGTGCCAGTAGTAAGAGGGCCATAAGCTACGAGCAGTACTTC. The chain carries TRBV19 and TRBJ2-7; tentatively, D is TRBD2 (5 bases). Trimming removed 4 bases at V and 3 bases at J, with 13 bases between. The CDR3 spans 14 residues. CDR1 is LNHDA and CDR2 is SQIVND in the germline V gene (reference sequence). Based on the CDR3 plus reference TRBV19 and TRBJ2-7, the full variable domain is DGGITQSPKYLFRKEGQNVTLSCEQNLNHDAMYWYRQDPGQGLRLIYYSQIVNDFQKGDIAEGYSVSREKKESFPLTVTSAQKNPTAFYLCASSKRAISYEQYFGPGTRLTVT.

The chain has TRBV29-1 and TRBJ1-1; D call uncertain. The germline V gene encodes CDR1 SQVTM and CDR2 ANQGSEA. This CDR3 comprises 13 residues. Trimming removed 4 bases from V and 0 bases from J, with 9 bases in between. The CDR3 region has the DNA TGCAGCGTTGTACAGACCATGAACACTGAAGCTTTCTTT. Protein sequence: CSVVQTMNTEAFF.

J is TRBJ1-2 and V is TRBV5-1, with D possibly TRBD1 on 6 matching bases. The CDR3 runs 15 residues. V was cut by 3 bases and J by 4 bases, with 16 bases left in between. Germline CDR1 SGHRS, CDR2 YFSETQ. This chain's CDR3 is CASSSVGGASYGYTF. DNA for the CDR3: TGCGCCAGCAGCTCCGTGGGGGGGGCCAGCTATGGCTACACCTTC.

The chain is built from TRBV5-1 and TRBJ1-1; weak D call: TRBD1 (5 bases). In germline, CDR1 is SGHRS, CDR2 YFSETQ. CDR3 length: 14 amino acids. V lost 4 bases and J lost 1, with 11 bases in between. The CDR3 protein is CASSHGQQNTEAFF. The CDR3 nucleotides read TGCGCCAGCAGCCACGGACAACAGAACACTGAAGCTTTCTTT.

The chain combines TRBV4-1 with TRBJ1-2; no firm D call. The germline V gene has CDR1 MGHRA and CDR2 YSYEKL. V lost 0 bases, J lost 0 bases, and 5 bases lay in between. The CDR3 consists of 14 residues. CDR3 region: CASSQDSSNYGYTF. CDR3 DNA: TGCGCCAGCAGCCAAGACAGTTCTAACTATGGCTACACCTTC.

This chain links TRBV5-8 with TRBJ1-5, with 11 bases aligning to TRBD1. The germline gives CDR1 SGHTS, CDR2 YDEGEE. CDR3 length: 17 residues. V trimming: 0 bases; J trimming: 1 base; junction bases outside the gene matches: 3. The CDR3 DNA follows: TGTGCCAGCAGCTTGGGGACAGGGGGCACAAGCAATCAGCCCCAGCATTTT. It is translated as CASSLGTGGTSNQPQHF.

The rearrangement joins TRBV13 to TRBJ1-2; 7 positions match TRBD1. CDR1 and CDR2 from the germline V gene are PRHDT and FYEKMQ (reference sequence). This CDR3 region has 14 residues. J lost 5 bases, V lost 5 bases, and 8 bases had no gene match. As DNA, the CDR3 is TGTGCCAGCAGCATCAGGGGGAGACAGTATGGCTACACCTTC. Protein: CASSIRGRQYGYTF.

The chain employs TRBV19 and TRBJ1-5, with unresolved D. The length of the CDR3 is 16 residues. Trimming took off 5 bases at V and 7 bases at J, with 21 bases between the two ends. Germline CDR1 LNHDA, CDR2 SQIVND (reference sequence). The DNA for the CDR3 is TGTGCCAGTAGTGCCCCCCGGATCGGGATAGGACAGCCCCAGCATTTT. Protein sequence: CASSAPRIGIGQPQHF.

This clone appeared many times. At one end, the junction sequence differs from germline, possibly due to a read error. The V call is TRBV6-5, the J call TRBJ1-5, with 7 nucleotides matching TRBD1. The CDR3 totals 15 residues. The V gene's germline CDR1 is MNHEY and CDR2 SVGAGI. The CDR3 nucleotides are TGTGCCAGCAGAACCCGGGACAGAAGCAGTCAGCCCCAGCATTTT. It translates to CASRTRDRSSQPQHF.

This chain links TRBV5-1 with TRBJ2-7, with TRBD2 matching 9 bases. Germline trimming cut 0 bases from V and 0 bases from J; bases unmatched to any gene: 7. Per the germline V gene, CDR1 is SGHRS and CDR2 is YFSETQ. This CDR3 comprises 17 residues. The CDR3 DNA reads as TGCGCCAGCAGCTTGGTGGTGTTTAGCGGGGGCTCCTACGAGCAGTACTTC. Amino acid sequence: CASSLVVFSGGSYEQYF.

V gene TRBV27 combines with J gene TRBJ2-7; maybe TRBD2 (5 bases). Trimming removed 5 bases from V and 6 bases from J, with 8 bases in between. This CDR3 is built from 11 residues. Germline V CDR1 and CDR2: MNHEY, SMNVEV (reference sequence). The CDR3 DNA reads TGTGCCAGCAGTGTCGAGGGCGAGCAGTACTTC. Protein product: CASSVEGEQYF.

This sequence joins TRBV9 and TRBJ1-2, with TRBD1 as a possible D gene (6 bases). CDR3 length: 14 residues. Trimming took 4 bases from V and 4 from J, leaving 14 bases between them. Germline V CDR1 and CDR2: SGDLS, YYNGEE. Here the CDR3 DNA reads TGTGCCAGCAGCCCCGTAGCGGGGGCCTATGGCTACACCTTC. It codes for CASSPVAGAYGYTF.

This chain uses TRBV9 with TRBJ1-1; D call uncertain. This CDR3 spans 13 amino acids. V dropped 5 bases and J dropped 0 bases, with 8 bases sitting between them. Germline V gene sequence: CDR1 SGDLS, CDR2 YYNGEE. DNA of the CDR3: TGTGCCAGCAGGAGCAATATGAACACTGAAGCTTTCTTT. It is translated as CASRSNMNTEAFF. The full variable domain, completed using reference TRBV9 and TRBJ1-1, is DSGVTQTPKHLITATGQRVTLRCSPRSGDLSVYWYQQSLDQGLQFLIQYYNGEERAKGNILERFSAQQFPDLHSELNLSSLELGDSALYFCASRSNMNTEAFFGQGTRLTVV.

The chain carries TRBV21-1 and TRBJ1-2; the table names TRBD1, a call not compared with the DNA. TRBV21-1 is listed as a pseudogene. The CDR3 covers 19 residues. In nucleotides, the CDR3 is TGTGCCAGCAGCTCCCGGGACAGGGGAAAGTGGCAGACATACTATGGCTACACCTTC. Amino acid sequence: CASSSRDRGKWQTYYGYTF.

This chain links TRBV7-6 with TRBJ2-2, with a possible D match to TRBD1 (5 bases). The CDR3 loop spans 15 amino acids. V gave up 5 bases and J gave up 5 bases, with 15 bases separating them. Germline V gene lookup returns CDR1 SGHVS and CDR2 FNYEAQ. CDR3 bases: TGTGCCAGCAGCCGAAGTGGGGCTGGGACCGGGGAGCTGTTTTTT. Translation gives CASSRSGAGTGELFF.